Shown below are 2 T cell receptor beta chains from a single sample sequenced in a study of T cells after yellow fever vaccination. Each CDR3 protein is one row after TCRdb ran MiXCR on the 5' RACE reads. The table includes approximately 600,000 distinct CDR3 sequences, 9% to 15% detected once. This sample comprised PBMCs, obtained on the day of the yellow fever booster vaccination. Receptors were obtained from a man aged 30 to 45 who received the YFV17D yellow fever vaccine.

This clonotype has more than one count but fewer than ten. This sequence joins TRBV20-1 and TRBJ2-7; D gene uncertain. Germline V gives CDR1 DFQATT, CDR2 SNEGSKA (reference sequence). This CDR3 has 14 residues. The ends were cut back, 5 bases at V and 2 bases at J, with 16 bases in the middle. The CDR3 coding sequence is TGCAGTGCTCCAGACTCGGGCTCCACCTACGAGCAGTACTTC. Protein product: CSAPDSGSTYEQYF.

There are a few counts of this clonotype. This chain uses TRBV5-1 with TRBJ2-1; D is unresolved. V dropped 4 bases and J dropped 8 bases, with 16 bases sitting between them. The CDR3 loop spans 14 amino acids. The germline V gene has CDR1 SGHRS and CDR2 YFSETQ. The CDR3 sequence: CASSPPKAEHEQFF. The CDR3, as DNA: TGCGCCAGCAGCCCACCTAAGGCGGAGCATGAGCAGTTCTTC.